This TCR beta chain was recovered during a study of T cell responses to AZD1222 COVID-19 vaccine. Overall study findings and caveats: Unmutated variant regions are reportedly targeted by nearly half of spike-specific TCRs. Two AZD1222 doses significantly raised spike-specific TCR breadth and depth over controls. Just five or six AZD1222 recipients tested seropositive at baseline.

The length of the CDR3 is 14 residues. Per the germline V gene, CDR1 is LNHNV and CDR2 is YYDKDF (reference sequence). Trimming removed 5 bases at V and 5 bases at J, with 12 bases between. Clones were read by immunoSEQ multiplex PCR, and TCRdb kept only the in-frame ones, dropping some. The repertoire consists of 150,000 to 200,000 clones, with 88% occurring once and the leading ten covering more than 9%. This clone occurred once. No antigen is known for it. Pooling covered second doses at about 4 or about 12 weeks. The input for sequencing was peripheral blood, taken 28 days after the second AZD1222 dose. The chain uses TRBV15 and TRBJ1-4; weak D call: TRBD1 (5 bases). This TCR was sampled from an adult who received the AZD1222 COVID-19 vaccine. The CDR3 reads CATSGRQLNEKLFF. The CDR3 DNA follows: TGTGCCACCAGCGGGAGACAGTTGAATGAAAAACTGTTTTTT.